These T cell receptor beta chains were read from a single sample in a study of cytomegalovirus exposure and HLA in healthy donors. TCRdb's copy holds only in-frame clones and misses some; the assay was immunoSEQ multiplex PCR. The sample has about 220,000 clones; roughly 82% are singletons. The sample taken for sequencing was PBMCs. These receptor sequences come from a woman aged 40 to 50 in good health and CMV-seropositive. Both conserved end residues are part of each CDR3. A D gene is named only where the DNA matches it firmly. Expanded clones are given a class, and other clones once, few, many or no size at all.

D: TRBD1; J: TRBJ2-7; size: .; V: TRBV5-1; DNA: TGCGCCAGCAGACGTTCGGGACAGGGGTCCGACGAGCAGTACTTC; CDR3: CASRRSGQGSDEQYF
D: .; J: TRBJ2-3; size: .; V: TRBV27; DNA: TGTGCCAGCAGTTTAGAGGCGGGACCTAGCACAGATACGCAGTATTTT; CDR3: CASSLEAGPSTDTQYF
D: .; J: TRBJ1-1; size: .; V: TRBV19; DNA: TGTGCCAGTATAGGCACAGGGAATACTGAAGCTTTCTTT; CDR3: CASIGTGNTEAFF
D: TRBD2; J: TRBJ2-4; size: few; V: TRBV30; DNA: TGTGCCTGGAGCAACGGACTAGCGGGGGACCTATTAGCCAAAAACATTCAGTACTTC; CDR3: CAWSNGLAGDLLAKNIQYF
D: .; J: TRBJ2-1; size: .; V: TRBV18; DNA: TGTGCCACCACGTATGGGAGCCGTTACAATGAGCAGTTCTTC; CDR3: CATTYGSRYNEQFF
D: TRBD1; J: TRBJ1-2; size: .; V: TRBV7-2; DNA: TGTGCCAGCAGCTTATGGGCAGGGGGTCTTAACTATGGCTACACCTTC; CDR3: CASSLWAGGLNYGYTF
D: TRBD2; J: TRBJ2-3; size: .; V: TRBV2; DNA: TGTGCCAGCAGTGATCCGCGGGGGGAGGATACGCAGTATTTT; CDR3: CASSDPRGEDTQYF
D: TRBD1; J: TRBJ1-2; size: .; V: TRBV15; DNA: TGTGCCACCAGCAGAACTATTGGACAGGTCAGAATTTATGGCTACACCTTC; CDR3: CATSRTIGQVRIYGYTF
D: TRBD1; J: TRBJ1-4; size: .; V: TRBV5-1; DNA: TGCGCCAGCAGCTTGGGACAGGGGCATGAAAAACTGTTTTTT; CDR3: CASSLGQGHEKLFF
D: TRBD1; J: TRBJ1-2; size: .; V: TRBV29-1; DNA: TGCAGCGTCTTGACAGGGCAAGGCTACACCTTC; CDR3: CSVLTGQGYTF
D: TRBD1; J: TRBJ2-7; size: .; V: TRBV13; DNA: TGTGCCAGCAGCTTTGGTACCGGACAGGGTTCCTACGAGCAGTACTTC; CDR3: CASSFGTGQGSYEQYF
D: TRBD2; J: TRBJ2-7; size: .; V: TRBV29-1; DNA: TGCAGCGCCCCCCCCCGCGGGGAGGGCCCTAAAACCTACGAGCAGTACTTC; CDR3: CSAPPRGEGPKTYEQYF
D: TRBD1; J: TRBJ1-2; size: .; V: TRBV27; DNA: TGTGCCAGCACCGCGACAGGGGGCGTCTATGGCTACACCTTC; CDR3: CASTATGGVYGYTF
D: TRBD2; J: TRBJ2-2; size: .; V: TRBV4-3; DNA: TGCGCCAGCAGCCGGGGGGAGGGGAACACCGGGGAGCTGTTTTTT; CDR3: CASSRGEGNTGELFF
D: .; J: TRBJ2-7; size: .; V: TRBV27; DNA: TGTGCCAGCAGGGGTCTAGCGTCTTACGAGCAGTACTTC; CDR3: CASRGLASYEQYF
D: TRBD1; J: TRBJ2-7; size: .; V: TRBV5-1; DNA: TGCGCCAGCAGCTTGGGGGGCGGGACAGGGTCCCCCGAGCAGTACTTC; CDR3: CASSLGGGTGSPEQYF
D: .; J: TRBJ1-2; size: .; V: TRBV28; DNA: TGTGCCAGCAGTTCTCAAATGTTCAAGGGAGACCCTAACTATGGCTACACCTTC; CDR3: CASSSQMFKGDPNYGYTF
D: .; J: TRBJ1-1; size: .; V: TRBV30; DNA: TGTGCCTGGAGATCCCGGAGGGTAGGTCCTGAAGCTTTCTTT; CDR3: CAWRSRRVGPEAFF
D: .; J: TRBJ1-5; size: few; V: TRBV27; DNA: TGTGCCAGCAGTTTTGGGCAGGGATATAGCAATCAGCCCCAGCATTTT; CDR3: CASSFGQGYSNQPQHF
D: TRBD1; J: TRBJ1-6; size: .; V: TRBV5-8; DNA: TGTGCCAGCAGCTTGGAGTTCGGGGACAGGGGTCGCTCACCCCTCCACTTT; CDR3: CASSLEFGDRGRSPLHF
D: .; J: TRBJ1-1; size: .; V: TRBV7-2; DNA: TGTGCCAGCAGCTCCCCACCCGTCGTTCGGGCTTTCTTT; CDR3: CASSSPPVVRAFF
D: .; J: TRBJ1-1; size: .; V: TRBV27; DNA: TGTGCCAGCAGCCGGGGTGCGAATATGAACACTGAAGCTTTCTTT; CDR3: CASSRGANMNTEAFF
D: TRBD1; J: TRBJ1-4; size: .; V: TRBV4-1; DNA: TGCGCCAGCAGCTTCCAGGGGGCCACAGAAAAACTGTTTTTT; CDR3: CASSFQGATEKLFF
D: .; J: TRBJ2-1; size: .; V: TRBV13; DNA: TGTGCCAGCAGCGGGGGACTGCGGCGTGGAAATGAGCAGTTCTTC; CDR3: CASSGGLRRGNEQFF
D: TRBD2; J: TRBJ2-5; size: .; V: TRBV7-9; DNA: TGTGCCAGCACCTCATCTGATAGCGGGAGCATTGCGGAGACCCAGTACTTC; CDR3: CASTSSDSGSIAETQYF
D: TRBD1; J: TRBJ2-5; size: .; V: TRBV9; DNA: TGTGCCAGCAGTTACAATCCGACAGGGATCGGGACCCAGTACTTC; CDR3: CASSYNPTGIGTQYF
D: TRBD1; J: TRBJ2-6; size: .; V: TRBV19; DNA: TGTGCCAGTAGACAGGGGCCCCTCTCTGGGGCCAACGTCCTGACTTTC; CDR3: CASRQGPLSGANVLTF
D: .; J: TRBJ1-2; size: .; V: TRBV2; DNA: TGTGCCAGCAGTGAAGTCCGGGGGTCGTATGGCTACACCTTC; CDR3: CASSEVRGSYGYTF
D: .; J: TRBJ1-5; size: .; V: TRBV6-1; DNA: TGTGCCAGCATTTCATCCGGGAGTGGCAATCAGCCCCAGCATTTT; CDR3: CASISSGSGNQPQHF
D: .; J: TRBJ2-1; size: .; V: TRBV9; DNA: TGTGCCAGCAGCCCGGGGGTGGGCGATCCACGGAACAATGAGCAGTTCTTC; CDR3: CASSPGVGDPRNNEQFF
D: TRBD1; J: TRBJ2-3; size: .; V: TRBV19; DNA: TGTGCCAGTAGTATAGGGGGACAGTTCACAGATACGCAGTATTTT; CDR3: CASSIGGQFTDTQYF
D: TRBD1; J: TRBJ2-2; size: .; V: TRBV5-6; DNA: TGTGCCAGCAGCTTGGCCGGCTGGACAGGGACTACCGGGGAGCTGTTTTTT; CDR3: CASSLAGWTGTTGELFF
D: .; J: TRBJ2-4; size: few; V: TRBV18; DNA: TGTGCCAGCTCACCACCGAGAGGTAACCGATCAGCCAAAAACATTCAGTACTTC; CDR3: CASSPPRGNRSAKNIQYF
D: .; J: TRBJ1-1; size: .; V: TRBV29-1; DNA: TGCAGCGTGAAGGACTTAAAGGACACTGAAGCTTTCTTT; CDR3: CSVKDLKDTEAFF